These 21 T cell receptor beta chains were sequenced from one sample in a study of T-cell memory formation after mild COVID-19. Using its own MiXCR run on the 5' RACE reads, TCRdb lists one record per CDR3 protein. Of some 68,000 distinct CDR3 sequences listed, approximately 16% are singletons. Sequencing was carried out using PBMCs or a T cell subset sorted from them (not recorded which). Receptors originate from an adult woman who had mild COVID-19 (a few samples of this study predate the infection). Cell type and time point are not known.

This clonotype has more than one count but fewer than ten. V is TRBV12-3 or TRBV12-4 and J is TRBJ1-5; TRBD1 matches 7 bases. V lost 6 bases, J lost 7 bases, and 9 bases stayed unmatched. The CDR3 runs 14 residues. The CDR3 nucleotides are TGTGCCAGCAGGGCAACAGGGGTAGGCCAGCCCCAGCATTTT. Protein sequence: CASRATGVGQPQHF.

This clonotype was counted between two and nine times. This chain connects TRBV5-1 to TRBJ2-5; 9 nucleotides line up with TRBD1. Looked up from germline, CDR1 is SGHRS and CDR2 is YFSETQ. The J segment lost 2 bases and the V segment lost 4 bases, leaving 3 bases of the junction unmatched. The length of the CDR3 is 14 residues. The CDR3 loop is CASSPGQGQETQYF. The CDR3 DNA reads as TGCGCCAGCAGCCCGGGACAGGGACAAGAGACCCAGTACTTC.

This chain links TRBV27 with TRBJ2-5; perhaps TRBD2 as D (6 bases). CDR1 and CDR2 (germline): MNHEY, SMNVEV (reference sequence). The CDR3 is made up of 14 amino acids. Trimming left V 0 bases short and J 4 bases short, with 9 bases between. CDR3 protein: CASSLSGGGETQYF. In nucleotides, the CDR3 is TGTGCCAGCAGTTTATCGGGGGGAGGAGAGACCCAGTACTTC.

This clonotype turned up a few times. This chain connects TRBV5-1 to TRBJ2-2; D gene ambiguous. CDR3 length: 17 residues. Germline V CDR1 and CDR2: SGHRS, YFSETQ. The V and J ends lost 3 bases and 0 bases respectively, with 15 bases between them. The DNA for the CDR3 is TGCGCCAGCAGCTATATCGGGCCAACTGCGAACACCGGGGAGCTGTTTTTT. It encodes CASSYIGPTANTGELFF.

The chain is built from TRBV5-1 and TRBJ2-7; D unclear. V lost 5 bases, J lost 6 bases, and 9 bases lay in between. This CDR3 has 11 amino acids. CDR1 SGHRS and CDR2 YFSETQ come from the germline V gene. The CDR3 region has the DNA TGCGCCAGCAGAAGCACAGTCGAGCAGTACTTC. The encoded protein is CASRSTVEQYF.

This clonotype was seen just once. The chain has TRBV5-5 and TRBJ2-1; 9 bases fit TRBD1. Trimming at V came to 3 bases and at J to 10 bases, leaving 11 bases not matched to a gene. The CDR3 is 15 residues long. The germline V gene has CDR1 SGHKS and CDR2 YYEKEE (reference sequence). The CDR3 DNA follows: TGTGCCAGCAGCTGGGGACAGGGTCCCCTCGGGGAGCAGTTCTTC. This gives the protein CASSWGQGPLGEQFF.

The chain joins TRBV24-1 to TRBJ2-1, with 10 bases identical to TRBD1. The CDR3 is made up of 15 amino acids. J gave up 7 bases and V 8 bases, and 10 bases lay outside the gene matches. Germline loops: CDR1 KGHDR, CDR2 SFDVKD. The CDR3 loop reads CATTQGQGNLNEQFF. The CDR3 DNA reads TGTGCCACCACTCAGGGACAGGGGAATTTGAATGAGCAGTTCTTC.

The chain combines TRBV21-1 with TRBJ2-5; TRBD1, the D gene given by the table, was not confirmed from the DNA. TRBV21-1 is a pseudogene. This CDR3 contains 16 residues. CDR3 sequence: CASSKGRGPGQETQYF. The CDR3, as DNA: TGTGCCAGCAGCAAAGGGCGGGGTCCGGGGCAAGAGACCCAGTACTTC.

This clonotype was counted at least ten times. V usage is TRBV29-1 and J usage is TRBJ2-1; D is unclear. CDR3 length: 14 amino acids. Germline loops: CDR1 SQVTM, CDR2 ANQGSEA. The germline V and J ends were trimmed by 1 base and 4 bases, with 11 bases remaining between them. The CDR3 protein is CSVEGGIAYNEQFF. The CDR3 nucleotides are TGCAGCGTTGAAGGCGGAATCGCTTACAATGAGCAGTTCTTC.

This clonotype was counted only a few times. The junction shows a germline mismatch at one end, possibly a read error. The J gene is TRBJ2-1, the V gene TRBV15; D perhaps matches TRBD2 (6 bases). The germline V gene encodes CDR1 LNHNV and CDR2 YYDKDF (reference sequence). CDR3 size: 15 residues. The DNA of the CDR3 is TGTGCCACCAGCAGGCGGGACTCCTCCAACAATGAGCAGTTCTTC. Translation: CATSRRDSSNNEQFF.

The chain couples TRBV12-3 or TRBV12-4 to TRBJ2-1; possibly TRBD2 for D (5 bases). Trimming left V 3 bases short and J 5 bases short, with 14 bases between. CDR3 length: 15 residues. CDR3 sequence reads: CASSLIGGSDNEQFF. CDR3 bases: TGTGCCAGCAGTTTGATAGGCGGGTCTGACAATGAGCAGTTCTTC.

The genes are TRBV15 and TRBJ2-7, with TRBD2 identical over 10 bases. CDR1 and CDR2 (germline): LNHNV, YYDKDF (reference sequence). The CDR3 totals 16 residues. J lost 3 bases, V lost 0 bases, and 5 bases had no gene match. In DNA form, the CDR3 reads TGTGCCACCAGCAGAGACGTAGCGGGAGGATTCTACGAGCAGTACTTC. Translating gives CATSRDVAGGFYEQYF.

This clonotype was seen only a few times. V usage is TRBV15 and J usage is TRBJ1-1; 8 nucleotides agree with TRBD1. J lost 7 bases, V lost 5 bases, and 15 bases had no gene match. Per germline, CDR1 LNHNV and CDR2 YYDKDF (reference sequence). The CDR3 runs 16 residues. CDR3 region: CATSEDREVISVEAFF. CDR3 DNA sequence: TGTGCCACCAGCGAGGACAGGGAAGTGATTTCGGTTGAAGCTTTCTTT.

The sample holds a few counts of this clonotype. This chain links TRBV12-3 or TRBV12-4 with TRBJ2-7, with D possibly matching TRBD1 (7 bases). Trimming pared 6 bases from V and 6 bases from J, leaving 15 bases between. The CDR3 is made up of 13 amino acids. The chain's CDR3 is CASSNRGGGEQYF. The DNA of the CDR3 is TGTGCCAGCAGCAACAGGGGAGGTGGCGAGCAGTACTTC.

This clonotype was counted only a few times. This chain uses TRBV11-2 with TRBJ2-3, with TRBD2 as a possible D gene (5 bases). In germline, CDR1 is SGHAT, CDR2 FQNNGV. V lost 1 base, J lost 3 bases, and 11 bases lay in between. The CDR3 has 15 amino acids. Written as DNA, the CDR3 is TGTGCCAGCAGCTTAGGCGGGCCTTGGACAGATACGCAGTATTTT. Its protein is CASSLGGPWTDTQYF.

The chain recombines TRBV27 with TRBJ2-3; D possibly corresponds to TRBD2 (5 bases). CDR1 and CDR2 from the germline V gene are MNHEY and SMNVEV (reference sequence). This CDR3 is 16 amino acids long. Between the trimmed V and J ends, which lost 2 bases and 2 bases, there was a span of 14 bases. CDR3 sequence reads: CASSLEGQVYTDTQYF. The CDR3 DNA sequence: TGTGCCAGCAGTTTAGAGGGTCAGGTCTACACAGATACGCAGTATTTT.

The CDR3 sequence is CASSLGGRGNQPQHF. As DNA, the CDR3 is TGTGCCAGCAGTTTAGGAGGCAGGGGCAATCAGCCCCAGCATTTT. The chain couples TRBV27 to TRBJ1-5; D perhaps matches TRBD1 (5 bases). In germline, CDR1 is MNHEY, CDR2 SMNVEV (reference sequence). V dropped 2 bases and J dropped 2 bases, with 10 bases sitting between them. CDR3 length equals 15 residues.

The gene calls are TRBV9 and TRBJ2-3; TRBD2 matches 9 bases. With 6 bases clipped from V and 5 bases from J, the junction kept 10 bases outside the gene matches. The CDR3 runs 15 residues. Germline V gene lookup returns CDR1 SGDLS and CDR2 YYNGEE. Here the CDR3 reads CASTQGGRAIDTQYF. In DNA, the CDR3 is TGTGCCAGCACCCAGGGCGGGAGGGCCATAGATACGCAGTATTTT.

This clonotype came up a few times. This chain uses TRBV2 with TRBJ2-3; 8 bases map to TRBD2. CDR1 and CDR2 (germline): SNHLY, FYNNEI. Germline trimming cut 3 bases from V and 1 base from J; bases unmatched to any gene: 6. This CDR3 contains 16 residues. The DNA of the CDR3 is TGTGCCAGCAGTGAGAGAGCGGGGGAAGGCACAGATACGCAGTATTTT. This gives the protein CASSERAGEGTDTQYF.

This clonotype came up a few times. V gene TRBV6-5 combines with J gene TRBJ2-2, with 10 bases matching TRBD2. The CDR3 is 16 amino acids. Germline CDR1 MNHEY, CDR2 SVGAGI. After removal of 8 bases from V and 7 bases from J, the junction contained 13 bases not matched to a gene. The CDR3 bases are TGTGCCAGCTCCAATATTCTAGCGGGAGTAGGCGGGGAGCTGTTTTTT. The encoded protein is CASSNILAGVGGELFF.

This clonotype was detected only a few times. CDR3 loop: CASSPLQGWYEQYF. CDR3 nucleotide sequence: TGTGCCAGCTCACCCCTACAGGGGTGGTACGAGCAGTACTTC. V usage is TRBV18 and J usage is TRBJ2-7; 7 nucleotides agree with TRBD1. This CDR3 has 14 residues. Germline V gene sequence: CDR1 KGHSH, CDR2 LQKENI. V shed 3 bases, J shed 4 bases, and the junction held 6 bases outside the gene matches.